Below are 18 T cell receptor beta chains sequenced from a single sample in a study of blood T cell repertoires in COVID-19. Produced via immunoSEQ multiplex PCR; TCRdb's table is partial and in-frame only. The top ten clones hold approximately 23% of a sample with fewer than 200,000 clones, about 86% of them seen once. Sequencing used PBMCs or T cells enriched from blood (not recorded which). Receptor source: a woman aged 40 to 50 in a cohort exposed to, infected with or recovered from COVID-19 (not recorded which).

The sample holds a few counts of this clone. V usage is TRBV5-1 and J usage is TRBJ2-1; 8 bases fit TRBD1. V was clipped by 2 bases and J by 0 bases; unmatched bases: 10. Germline CDR1 is SGHRS and CDR2 is YFSETQ. CDR3 length equals 18 residues. The CDR3 here is CASSFPGQAGSSYNEQFF. The DNA of the CDR3 is TGCGCCAGCAGCTTTCCGGGACAGGCGGGAAGCTCCTACAATGAGCAGTTCTTC.

This chain joins TRBV2 and TRBJ2-1; D uncertain. Germline assignment: CDR1 SNHLY and CDR2 FYNNEI. The V and J ends lost 2 bases and 6 bases respectively, with 8 bases between them. The CDR3 has 13 amino acids. CDR3 DNA: TGTGCCAGCAGTGAATTTGGGCCCAATGAGCAGTTCTTC. This sequence encodes CASSEFGPNEQFF.

This clone was found a few times. The V and J genes are TRBV5-1 and TRBJ2-3, with 9 positions matching TRBD1. The CDR3 length is 14 residues. Germline CDR1 SGHRS, CDR2 YFSETQ. V was clipped by 3 bases and J by 3 bases; unmatched bases: 2. The CDR3 is CASSSTGGTDTQYF. Written as DNA, the CDR3 is TGCGCCAGCAGCTCGACAGGGGGGACAGATACGCAGTATTTT.

The chain joins TRBV24-1 to TRBJ2-3; D ambiguous. Germline CDR1 is KGHDR and CDR2 is SFDVKD. There are 14 residues in the CDR3. V lost 5 bases, J lost 6 bases, and 14 bases lay in between. CDR3 nucleotide sequence: TGTGCCACCAGTGGAGGTAGCACCAAGGATACGCAGTATTTT. This gives the protein CATSGGSTKDTQYF.

This clone has just a few counts. The chain couples TRBV3-1 (or the pseudogene TRBV3-2) to TRBJ1-3; no clear D gene. Per germline, CDR1 LGHDT and CDR2 YNNKEL (reference sequence). The CDR3 loop spans 13 amino acids. The V end was cut by 6 bases, the J end by 4 bases, with 10 bases between. The CDR3 nucleotides are TGTGCCAGCAGACCAAACAGCGGAAACACCATATATTTT. This gives the protein CASRPNSGNTIYF.

The chain uses TRBV27 and TRBJ2-1, with a weak D call TRBD1 (5 bases). Germline assignment: CDR1 MNHEY and CDR2 SMNVEV (reference sequence). CDR3 size: 16 residues. Trimming left V 3 bases short and J 0 bases short, with 12 bases between. CDR3 sequence: CASSFWGGSSYNEQFF. The DNA for the CDR3 is TGTGCCAGCAGTTTTTGGGGCGGCAGCTCCTACAATGAGCAGTTCTTC.

The sample holds a few counts of this clone. This rearrangement joins TRBV2 to TRBJ1-2, with D possibly TRBD1 on 6 matching bases. V was trimmed by 0 bases and J by 7 bases, leaving 12 bases between them. Germline CDR1 is SNHLY and CDR2 is FYNNEI. This CDR3 contains 14 residues. The CDR3 reads CASSEAARGLGYTF. Here the CDR3 DNA reads TGTGCCAGCAGTGAAGCGGCCAGGGGCCTTGGCTACACCTTC.

The J gene is TRBJ2-6, the V gene TRBV7-8; 7 bases agree with TRBD1. This CDR3 contains 15 residues. Germline V gene lookup returns CDR1 SGHVS and CDR2 FQNEAQ. J lost 4 bases, V lost 5 bases, and 5 bases had no gene match. CDR3 sequence reads: CASSTDRAGANVLTF. CDR3 coding DNA: TGTGCCAGCAGCACCGACAGGGCCGGGGCCAACGTCCTGACTTTC. The complete variable domain, with remaining parts taken from reference TRBV7-8 and TRBJ2-6, reads GAGVSQSPRYKVAKRGQDVALRCDPISGHVSLFWYQQALGQGPEFLTYFQNEAQLDKSGLPSDRFFAERPEGSVSTLKIQRTQQEDSAVYLCASSTDRAGANVLTFGAGSRLTVL.

The chain has TRBV14 and TRBJ2-2, with no clear D. The CDR3 loop spans 14 amino acids. Trimming took off 4 bases at V and 5 bases at J, with 11 bases between the two ends. The germline CDR1 and CDR2 sequences are SGHDN and FVKESK. The CDR3 here is CASSRQTGTGELFF. The CDR3 nucleotides are TGTGCCAGCAGCCGCCAAACCGGGACCGGGGAGCTGTTTTTT.

The genes are TRBV11-2 and TRBJ1-1; D unresolved. From germline, CDR1 is SGHAT and CDR2 FQNNGV. This CDR3 spans 14 amino acids. Trimming cost V 0 bases and J 1 base, with 6 bases left between them. For the CDR3, the DNA is TGTGCCAGCAGCTTAGAATACGGGAACACTGAAGCTTTCTTT. Its protein product is CASSLEYGNTEAFF.

The V call is TRBV6-1, the J call TRBJ1-5; D ambiguous. CDR3 length: 16 amino acids. V was pared by 0 bases and J by 2 bases, with 11 bases between. Germline values: CDR1 MNHNS, CDR2 SASEGT. The CDR3, as DNA: TGTGCCAGCAGTGAAGCGCCGATGAGTGGCAATCAGCCCCAGCATTTT. Translated, it gives CASSEAPMSGNQPQHF.

The chain uses TRBV5-4 and TRBJ2-4; 9 bases line up with TRBD1. Germline CDR1 SGHNT, CDR2 YYREEE (reference sequence). V shed 5 bases and J 4 bases; nucleotides not matched to a gene: 7. The CDR3 length is 15 residues. The CDR3 DNA reads TGTGCCAGCAGTCGCCGGGGACAGGGAAAAAACATTCAGTACTTC. Translated: CASSRRGQGKNIQYF.

DNA for the CDR3: TGTGCCAGCAGCGTAGGGACAGGGGGTAACTATGGCTACACCTTC. Its translation: CASSVGTGGNYGYTF. V and J are TRBV9 and TRBJ1-2, with 10 bases aligning to TRBD1. CDR1 is SGDLS and CDR2 is YYNGEE in the germline V gene. This CDR3 contains 15 residues. J was trimmed by 1 base and V by 0 bases; bases with no gene match: 0.

The V gene is TRBV9, the J gene TRBJ2-3; TRBD2 matches 12 bases. Germline CDR1 is SGDLS and CDR2 is YYNGEE. This CDR3 is built from 17 residues. The V and J ends lost 1 base and 0 bases, in that order; junction bases with no gene match: 3. The CDR3, as DNA: TGTGCCAGCAGCGTAAGGACTAGCGGGACTAGCACAGATACGCAGTATTTT. As protein: CASSVRTSGTSTDTQYF.

This clone was counted only a few times. The gene calls are TRBV4-1 and TRBJ2-7; tentative D call: TRBD2 (5 bases). The germline V gene encodes CDR1 MGHRA and CDR2 YSYEKL. This CDR3 has 14 residues. V shed 0 bases and J shed 2 bases, with 8 bases lying between them. CDR3 nucleotides: TGCGCCAGCAGCCAAGATAGAGGGACCTACGAGCAGTACTTC. Amino acids: CASSQDRGTYEQYF.

This sequence joins TRBV5-4 and TRBJ2-3; 7 nucleotides match TRBD2. From germline, CDR1 is SGHNT and CDR2 YYREEE (reference sequence). The CDR3 is 14 amino acids. J was trimmed by 6 bases and V by 3 bases; bases with no gene match: 7. CDR3 coding DNA: TGTGCCAGCAGCTCCTCGTCTAGCGGCGATACGCAGTATTTT. It codes for CASSSSSSGDTQYF.

This sequence joins TRBV3-1 (or the pseudogene TRBV3-2) and TRBJ1-2; D is uncertain. The CDR3 loop spans 14 amino acids. The V and J ends lost 6 bases and 5 bases respectively, with 16 bases between them. Germline V gene lookup returns CDR1 LGHDT and CDR2 YNNKEL (reference sequence). This CDR3 is CASSLQAGLYGYTF. In DNA, the CDR3 is TGTGCCAGCAGTCTCCAAGCTGGGCTATATGGCTACACCTTC.

This sequence joins TRBV29-1 and TRBJ1-3; 9 bases fit TRBD1. This CDR3 is 14 amino acids long. J lost 4 bases, V lost 2 bases, and 3 bases had no gene match. Germline V CDR1 and CDR2: SQVTM, ANQGSEA. CDR3 nucleotide sequence: TGCAGCGTTGAATGGACAGGGGACGGAAACACCATATATTTT. This encodes CSVEWTGDGNTIYF.